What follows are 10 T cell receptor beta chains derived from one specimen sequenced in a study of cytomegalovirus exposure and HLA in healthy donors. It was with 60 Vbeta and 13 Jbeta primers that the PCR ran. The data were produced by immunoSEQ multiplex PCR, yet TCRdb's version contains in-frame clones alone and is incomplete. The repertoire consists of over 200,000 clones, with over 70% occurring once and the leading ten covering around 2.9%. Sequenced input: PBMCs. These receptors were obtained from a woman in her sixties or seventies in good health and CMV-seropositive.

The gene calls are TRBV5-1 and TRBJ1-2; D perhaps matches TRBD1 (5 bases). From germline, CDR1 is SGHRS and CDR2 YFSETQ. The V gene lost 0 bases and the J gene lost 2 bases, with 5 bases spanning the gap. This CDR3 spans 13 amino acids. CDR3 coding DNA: TGCGCCAGCAGCTTGGCAGGGAACTATGGCTACACCTTC. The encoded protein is CASSLAGNYGYTF.

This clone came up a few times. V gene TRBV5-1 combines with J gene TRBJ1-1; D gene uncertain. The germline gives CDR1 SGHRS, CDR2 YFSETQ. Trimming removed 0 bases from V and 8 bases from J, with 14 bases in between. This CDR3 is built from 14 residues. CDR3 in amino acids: CASSLESLVREAFF. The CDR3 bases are TGCGCCAGCAGCTTGGAATCCCTCGTCAGGGAAGCTTTCTTT.

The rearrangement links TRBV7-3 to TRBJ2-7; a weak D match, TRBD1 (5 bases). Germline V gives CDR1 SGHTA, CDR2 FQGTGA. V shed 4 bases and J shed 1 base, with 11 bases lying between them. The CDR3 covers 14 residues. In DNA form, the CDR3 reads TGTGCCAGCAGCTCAGCCCAGGGTTCCTACGAGCAGTACTTC. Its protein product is CASSSAQGSYEQYF.

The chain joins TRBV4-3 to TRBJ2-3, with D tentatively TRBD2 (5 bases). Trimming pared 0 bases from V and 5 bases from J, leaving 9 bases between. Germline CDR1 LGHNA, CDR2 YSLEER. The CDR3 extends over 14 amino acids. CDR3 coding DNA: TGCGCCAGCAGCCAAGATATCGGAGGAGATACGCAGTATTTT. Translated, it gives CASSQDIGGDTQYF.

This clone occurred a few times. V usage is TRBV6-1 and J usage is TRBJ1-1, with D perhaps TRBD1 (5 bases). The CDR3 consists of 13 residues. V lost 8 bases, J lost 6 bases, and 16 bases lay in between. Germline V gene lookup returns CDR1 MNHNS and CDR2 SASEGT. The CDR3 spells CASGASPHAEAFF. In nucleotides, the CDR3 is TGTGCCAGCGGGGCGAGCCCGCACGCTGAAGCTTTCTTT.

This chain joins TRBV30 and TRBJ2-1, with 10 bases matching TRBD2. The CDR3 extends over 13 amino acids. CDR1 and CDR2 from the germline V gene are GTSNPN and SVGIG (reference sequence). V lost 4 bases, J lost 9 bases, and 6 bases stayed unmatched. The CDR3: CAWKRAGGAEQFF. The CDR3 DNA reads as TGTGCCTGGAAGCGAGCGGGGGGGGCTGAGCAGTTCTTC.

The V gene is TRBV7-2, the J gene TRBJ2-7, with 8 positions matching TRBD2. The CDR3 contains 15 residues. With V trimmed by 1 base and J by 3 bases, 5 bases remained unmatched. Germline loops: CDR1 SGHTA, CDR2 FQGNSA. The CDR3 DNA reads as TGTGCCAGCAGCTTAGGGGGGACTAGTAACTACGAGCAGTACTTC. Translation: CASSLGGTSNYEQYF.

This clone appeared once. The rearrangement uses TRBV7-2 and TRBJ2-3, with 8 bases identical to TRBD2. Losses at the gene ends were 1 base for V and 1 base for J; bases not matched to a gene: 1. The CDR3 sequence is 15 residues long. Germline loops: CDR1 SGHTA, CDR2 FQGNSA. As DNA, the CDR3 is TGTGCCAGCAGCTTAGTGCGGGGGGGCACAGATACGCAGTATTTT. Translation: CASSLVRGGTDTQYF.

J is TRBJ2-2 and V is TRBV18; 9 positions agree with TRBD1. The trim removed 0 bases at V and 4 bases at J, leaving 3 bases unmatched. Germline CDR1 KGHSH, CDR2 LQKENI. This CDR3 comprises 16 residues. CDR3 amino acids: CASSPPETGGTGELFF. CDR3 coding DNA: TGTGCCAGCTCACCACCGGAGACAGGGGGCACCGGGGAGCTGTTTTTT.

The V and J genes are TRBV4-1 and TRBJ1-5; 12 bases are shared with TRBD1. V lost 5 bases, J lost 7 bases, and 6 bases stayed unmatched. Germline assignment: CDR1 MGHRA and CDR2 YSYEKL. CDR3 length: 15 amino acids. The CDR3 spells CASSAGQGALQPQHF. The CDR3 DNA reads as TGCGCCAGCAGCGCGGGACAGGGGGCCTTGCAGCCCCAGCATTTT.